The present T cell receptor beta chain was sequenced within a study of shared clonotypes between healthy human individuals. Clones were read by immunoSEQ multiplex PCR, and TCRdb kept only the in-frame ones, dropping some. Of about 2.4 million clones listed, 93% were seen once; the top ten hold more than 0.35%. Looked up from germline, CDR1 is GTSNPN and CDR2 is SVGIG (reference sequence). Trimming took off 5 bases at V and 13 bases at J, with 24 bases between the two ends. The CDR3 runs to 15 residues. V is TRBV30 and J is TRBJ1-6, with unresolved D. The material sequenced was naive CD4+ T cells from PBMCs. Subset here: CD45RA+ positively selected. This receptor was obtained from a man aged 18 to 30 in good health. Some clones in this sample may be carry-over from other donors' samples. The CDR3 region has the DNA TGTGCCTGGGCCCGCGAGGGTGTCATCTTCTCGCCCCTCCACTTT. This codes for CAWAREGVIFSPLHF.